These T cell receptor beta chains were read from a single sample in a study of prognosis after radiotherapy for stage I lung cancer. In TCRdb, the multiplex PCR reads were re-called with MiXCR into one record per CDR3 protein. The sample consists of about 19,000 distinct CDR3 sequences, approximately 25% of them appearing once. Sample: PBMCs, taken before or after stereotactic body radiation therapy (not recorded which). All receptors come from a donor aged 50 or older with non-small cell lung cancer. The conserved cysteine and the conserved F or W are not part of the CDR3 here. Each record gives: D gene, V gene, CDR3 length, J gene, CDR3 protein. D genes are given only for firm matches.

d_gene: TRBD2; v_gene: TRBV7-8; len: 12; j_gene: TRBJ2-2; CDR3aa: ASTRLARTGELF
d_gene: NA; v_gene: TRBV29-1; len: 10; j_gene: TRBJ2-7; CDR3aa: SVAGNSHQQY
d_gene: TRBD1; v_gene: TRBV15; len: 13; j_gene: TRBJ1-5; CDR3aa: ATSGHRGFNQPQH
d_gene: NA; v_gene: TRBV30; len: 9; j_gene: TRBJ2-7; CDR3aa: AWSRSYEQY
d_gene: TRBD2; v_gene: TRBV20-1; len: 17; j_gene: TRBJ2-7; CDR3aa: SARDPPRLAGGKSYEQY
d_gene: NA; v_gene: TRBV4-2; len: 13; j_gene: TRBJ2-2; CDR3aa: ASSQDGTNTGELF
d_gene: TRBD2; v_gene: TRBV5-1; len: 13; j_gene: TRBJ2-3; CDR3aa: ASSDGLADTDTQY
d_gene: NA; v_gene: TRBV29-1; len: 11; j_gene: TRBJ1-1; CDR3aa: SADPHGNTEAF
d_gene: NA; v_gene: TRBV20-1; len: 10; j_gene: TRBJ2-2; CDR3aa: SATIRDRELF
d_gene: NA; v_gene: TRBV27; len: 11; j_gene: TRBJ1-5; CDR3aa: ASSLVRGRAQH
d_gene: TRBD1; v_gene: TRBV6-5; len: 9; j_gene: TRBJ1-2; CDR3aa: ASGEGAGYT
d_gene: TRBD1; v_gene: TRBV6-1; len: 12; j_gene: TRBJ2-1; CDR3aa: ASTKTGGGDEQF
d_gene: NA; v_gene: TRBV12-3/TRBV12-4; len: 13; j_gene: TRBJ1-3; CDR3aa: ATVSLGESGNTIY
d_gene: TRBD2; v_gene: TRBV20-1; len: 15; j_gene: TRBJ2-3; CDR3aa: SASRGIAGGSTDTQY
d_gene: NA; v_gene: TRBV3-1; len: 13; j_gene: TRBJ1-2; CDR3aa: ASSPRAGRDYGYT
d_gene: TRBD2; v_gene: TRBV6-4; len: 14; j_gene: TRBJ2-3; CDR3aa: ASRPSGRITTDTQY
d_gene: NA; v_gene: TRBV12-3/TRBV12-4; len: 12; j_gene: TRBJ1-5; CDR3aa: ASTPQGTDQPQH
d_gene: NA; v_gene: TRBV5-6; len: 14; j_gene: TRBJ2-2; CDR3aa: ASSLSGRGATGELF
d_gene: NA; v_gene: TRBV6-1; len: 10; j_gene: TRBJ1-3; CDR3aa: ASRPSGNTIY
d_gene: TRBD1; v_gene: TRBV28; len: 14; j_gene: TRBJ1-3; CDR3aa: ASSWTGGLSGNTIY
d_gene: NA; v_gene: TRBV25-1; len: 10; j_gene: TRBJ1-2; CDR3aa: ASSDGPSRYT
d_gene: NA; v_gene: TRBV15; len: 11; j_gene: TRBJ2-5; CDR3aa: ATSRVRQETQY
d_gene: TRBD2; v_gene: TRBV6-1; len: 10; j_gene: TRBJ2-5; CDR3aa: ASNGGGKTQY
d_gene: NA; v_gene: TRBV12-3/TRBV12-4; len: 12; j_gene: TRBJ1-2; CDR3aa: ASSLGSGLGGYT
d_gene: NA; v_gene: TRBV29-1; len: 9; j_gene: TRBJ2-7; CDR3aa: SAREGYEQY
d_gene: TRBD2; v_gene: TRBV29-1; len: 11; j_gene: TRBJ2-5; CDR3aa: SVATSGRETQY
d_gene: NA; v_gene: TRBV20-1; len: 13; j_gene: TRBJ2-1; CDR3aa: SAPRGGGNYNEQF
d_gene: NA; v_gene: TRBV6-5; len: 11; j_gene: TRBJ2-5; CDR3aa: ASSYTEQETQY
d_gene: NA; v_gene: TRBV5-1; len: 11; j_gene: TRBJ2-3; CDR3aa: ASSERQPDTQY
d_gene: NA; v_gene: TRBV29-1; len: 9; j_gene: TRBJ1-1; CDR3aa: SVEQNTEAF
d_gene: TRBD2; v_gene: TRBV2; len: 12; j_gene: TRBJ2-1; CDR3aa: ASRASGIDNEQF
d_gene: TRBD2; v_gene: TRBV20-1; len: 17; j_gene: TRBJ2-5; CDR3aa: SARKITGTSGRAGENQY
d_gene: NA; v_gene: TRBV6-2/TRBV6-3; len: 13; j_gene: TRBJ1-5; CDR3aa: ASSYGQYSNQPQH
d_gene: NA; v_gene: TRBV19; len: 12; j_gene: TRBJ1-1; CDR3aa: ASRGGLPNTEAF